This T cell receptor beta chain was observed in a study of early T cells in non-severe SARS-CoV-2 infection. Study in general: The authors sequenced bulk RNA from unsorted whole blood, leaving chains unpaired. Overall study findings and caveats: Lookups in VDJdb leaned toward anti-spike CD8 responses and missed private and CD4 specificities.

Ten or more counts support this clonotype. Its matching antigen is unknown. Attached unique molecular identifiers marked individual cDNA molecules. TCRdb analysed the 5' RACE reads with MiXCR anew, one entry per CDR3 protein. This table holds around 57,000 distinct CDR3 sequences, roughly 6.2% found once. Germline V CDR1 and CDR2: SQVTM, ANQGSEA. The ends were cut back, 5 bases at V and 6 bases at J, with 28 bases in the middle. CDR3 length equals 17 residues. The sequence came from an adult who was a healthcare worker with PCR-confirmed SARS-CoV-2 infection or an uninfected control (not recorded which). Specimen: whole blood. The J gene is TRBJ2-5, the V gene TRBV29-1; D is perhaps TRBD1 or TRBD2 (7 bases each). This CDR3 reads CSVRGGDSLHLNQTQYF. In nucleotides, the CDR3 is TGCAGCGTTCGGGGAGGGGACAGTCTCCACCTCAACCAGACCCAGTACTTC.